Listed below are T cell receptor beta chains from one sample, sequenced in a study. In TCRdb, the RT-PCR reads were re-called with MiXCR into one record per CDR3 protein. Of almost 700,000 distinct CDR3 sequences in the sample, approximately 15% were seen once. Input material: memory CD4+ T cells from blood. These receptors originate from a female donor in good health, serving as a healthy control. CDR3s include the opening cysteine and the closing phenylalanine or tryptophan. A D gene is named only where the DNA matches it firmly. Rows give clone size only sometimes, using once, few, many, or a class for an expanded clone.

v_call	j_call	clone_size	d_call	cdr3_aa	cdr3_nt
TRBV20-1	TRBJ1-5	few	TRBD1	CSARGIDRVGQPQHF	TGCAGTGCTAGGGGTATCGACAGGGTGGGTCAGCCCCAGCATTTT
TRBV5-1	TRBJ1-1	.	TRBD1	CASSSTTGGEVTEAFF	TGCGCCAGCAGCAGCACGACAGGGGGTGAGGTCACTGAAGCTTTCTTT
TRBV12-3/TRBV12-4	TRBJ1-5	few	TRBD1	CASRMQGAWNQPQHF	TGTGCCAGCAGAATGCAGGGGGCATGGAATCAGCCCCAGCATTTT
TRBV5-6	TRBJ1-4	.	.	CASSWDQGRGKLFF	TGTGCCAGCAGCTGGGACCAGGGACGTGGAAAACTGTTTTTT
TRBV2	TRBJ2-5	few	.	CASSPVFGGWRETQYF	TGTGCCAGCAGCCCCGTCTTCGGGGGCTGGCGAGAGACCCAGTACTTC
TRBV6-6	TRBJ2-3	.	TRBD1	CASSYRGDRVTDTQYF	TGTGCCAGCAGTTATCGTGGAGACAGGGTAACAGATACGCAGTATTTT
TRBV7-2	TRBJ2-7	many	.	CASSLSTGTSYEQYF	TGTGCCAGCAGCTTATCTACAGGGACCTCCTACGAGCAGTACTTC
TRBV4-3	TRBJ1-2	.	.	CASSQDERGANYGYTF	TGCGCCAGCAGCCAAGATGAAAGGGGAGCTAACTATGGCTACACCTTC
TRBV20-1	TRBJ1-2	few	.	CSEPSRANYGYTF	TGCAGCGAGCCCTCCCGGGCGAACTATGGCTACACCTTC
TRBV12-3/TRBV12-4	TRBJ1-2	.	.	CASSFNSGAGGYTF	TGTGCCAGCAGTTTTAATTCTGGGGCGGGTGGCTACACCTTC
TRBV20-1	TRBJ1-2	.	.	CSARVTGEKYGYTF	TGCAGTGCTAGAGTTACGGGGGAAAAGTATGGCTACACCTTC